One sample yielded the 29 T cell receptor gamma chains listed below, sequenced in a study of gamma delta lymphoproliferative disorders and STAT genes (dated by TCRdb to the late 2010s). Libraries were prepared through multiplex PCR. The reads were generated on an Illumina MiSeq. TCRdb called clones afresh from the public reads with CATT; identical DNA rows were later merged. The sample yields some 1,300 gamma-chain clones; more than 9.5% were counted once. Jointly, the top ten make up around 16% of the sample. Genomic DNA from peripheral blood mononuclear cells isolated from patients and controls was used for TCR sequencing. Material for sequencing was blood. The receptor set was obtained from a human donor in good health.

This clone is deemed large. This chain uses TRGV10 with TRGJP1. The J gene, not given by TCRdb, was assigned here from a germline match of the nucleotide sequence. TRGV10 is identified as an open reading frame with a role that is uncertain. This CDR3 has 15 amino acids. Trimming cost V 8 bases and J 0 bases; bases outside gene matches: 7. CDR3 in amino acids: CAAWAPNTTGWFKIF. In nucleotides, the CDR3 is TGTGCTGCGTGGGCCCCCAATACCACTGGTTGGTTCAAGATATTT.

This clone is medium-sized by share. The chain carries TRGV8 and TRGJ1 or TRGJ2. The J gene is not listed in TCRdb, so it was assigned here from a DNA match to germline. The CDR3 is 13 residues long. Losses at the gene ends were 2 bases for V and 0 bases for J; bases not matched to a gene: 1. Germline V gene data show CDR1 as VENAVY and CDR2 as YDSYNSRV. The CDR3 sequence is CATWDMNYYKKLF. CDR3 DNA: TGTGCCACCTGGGATATGAATTATTATAAGAAACTCTTT.

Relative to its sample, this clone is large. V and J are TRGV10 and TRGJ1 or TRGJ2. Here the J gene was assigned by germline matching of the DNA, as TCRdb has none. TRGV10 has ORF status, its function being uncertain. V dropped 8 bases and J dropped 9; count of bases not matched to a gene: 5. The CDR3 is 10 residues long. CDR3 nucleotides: TGTGCTGCGTGGATAGCTAAGAAACTCTTT. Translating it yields CAAWIAKKLF.

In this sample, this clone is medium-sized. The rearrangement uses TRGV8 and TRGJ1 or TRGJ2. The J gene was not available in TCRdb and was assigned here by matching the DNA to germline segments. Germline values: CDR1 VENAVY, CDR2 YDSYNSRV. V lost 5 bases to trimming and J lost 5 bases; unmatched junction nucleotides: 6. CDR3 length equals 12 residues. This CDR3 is CATWAADYKKLF. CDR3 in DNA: TGTGCCACCTGGGCAGCGGATTATAAGAAACTCTTT.

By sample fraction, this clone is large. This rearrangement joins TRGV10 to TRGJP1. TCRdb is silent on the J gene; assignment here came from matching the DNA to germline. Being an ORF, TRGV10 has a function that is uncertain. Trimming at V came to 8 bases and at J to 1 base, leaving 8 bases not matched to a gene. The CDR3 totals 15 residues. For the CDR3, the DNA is TGTGCTGCGTGGGATATTTGTACCACTGGTTGGTTCAAGATATTT. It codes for CAAWDICTTGWFKIF.

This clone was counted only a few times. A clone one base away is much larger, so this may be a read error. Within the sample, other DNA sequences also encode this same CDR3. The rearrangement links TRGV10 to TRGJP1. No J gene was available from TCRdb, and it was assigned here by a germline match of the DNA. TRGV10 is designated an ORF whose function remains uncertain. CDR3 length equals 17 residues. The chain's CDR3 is CAAWDYRKDTTGWFKIF. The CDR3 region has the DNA TGTGCCGCGTGGGATTATCGTAAAGATACCACTGGTTGGTTCAAGATATTT.

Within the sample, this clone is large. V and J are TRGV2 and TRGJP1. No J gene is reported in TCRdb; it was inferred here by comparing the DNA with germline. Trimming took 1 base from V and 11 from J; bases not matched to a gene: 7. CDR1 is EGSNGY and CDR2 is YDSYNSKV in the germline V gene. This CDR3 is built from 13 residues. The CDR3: CATWDGGRWFKIF. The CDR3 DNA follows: TGTGCCACCTGGGACGGCGGGCGGTGGTTCAAGATATTT.

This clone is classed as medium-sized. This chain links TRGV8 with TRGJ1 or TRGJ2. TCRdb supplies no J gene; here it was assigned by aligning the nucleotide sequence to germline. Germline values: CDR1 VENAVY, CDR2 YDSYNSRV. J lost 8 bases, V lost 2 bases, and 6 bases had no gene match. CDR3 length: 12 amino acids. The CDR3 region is CATWDKFDKKLF. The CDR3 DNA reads TGTGCCACCTGGGATAAGTTCGATAAGAAACTCTTT.

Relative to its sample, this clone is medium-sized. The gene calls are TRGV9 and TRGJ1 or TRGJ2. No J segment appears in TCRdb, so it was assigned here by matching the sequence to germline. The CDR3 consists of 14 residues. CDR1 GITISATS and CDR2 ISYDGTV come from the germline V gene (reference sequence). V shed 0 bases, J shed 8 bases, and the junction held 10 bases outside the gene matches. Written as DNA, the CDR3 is TGTGCCTTGTGGGAGGTGGAAGTGGTTGATAAGAAACTCTTT. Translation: CALWEVEVVDKKLF.

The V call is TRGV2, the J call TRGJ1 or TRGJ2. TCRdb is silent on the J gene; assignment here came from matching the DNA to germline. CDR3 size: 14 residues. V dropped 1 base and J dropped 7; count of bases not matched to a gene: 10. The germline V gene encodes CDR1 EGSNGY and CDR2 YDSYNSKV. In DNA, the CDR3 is TGTGCCACCTGGGACGGCTCTAAATTATATAAGAAACTCTTT. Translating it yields CATWDGSKLYKKLF.

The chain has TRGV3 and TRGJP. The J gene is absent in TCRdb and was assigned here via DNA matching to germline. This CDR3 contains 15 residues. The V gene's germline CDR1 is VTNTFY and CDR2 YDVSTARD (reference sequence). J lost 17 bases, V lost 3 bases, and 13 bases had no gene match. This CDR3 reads CATWDGRVGQKIKVF. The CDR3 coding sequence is TGTGCCACCTGGGACGGGAGAGTTGGGCAAAAAATCAAGGTATTT.

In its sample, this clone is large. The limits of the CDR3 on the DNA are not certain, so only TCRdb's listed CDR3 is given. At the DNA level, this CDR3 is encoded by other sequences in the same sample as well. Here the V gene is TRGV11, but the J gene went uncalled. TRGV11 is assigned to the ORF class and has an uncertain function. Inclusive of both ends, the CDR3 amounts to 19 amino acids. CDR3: CTTVPAGLGTNTTGWFKIF.

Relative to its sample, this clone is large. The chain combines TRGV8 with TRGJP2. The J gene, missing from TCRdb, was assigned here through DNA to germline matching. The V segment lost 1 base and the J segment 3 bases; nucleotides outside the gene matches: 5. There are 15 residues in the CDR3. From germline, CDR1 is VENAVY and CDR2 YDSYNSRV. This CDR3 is CATWDSVGSDWIKTF. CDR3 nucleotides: TGTGCCACCTGGGATAGCGTAGGTAGTGATTGGATCAAGACGTTT.

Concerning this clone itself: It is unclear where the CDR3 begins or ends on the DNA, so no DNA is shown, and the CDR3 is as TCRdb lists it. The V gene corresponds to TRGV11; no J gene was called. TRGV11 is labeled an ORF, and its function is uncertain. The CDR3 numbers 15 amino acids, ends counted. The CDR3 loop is CTTVPAGLGSYKKLF.

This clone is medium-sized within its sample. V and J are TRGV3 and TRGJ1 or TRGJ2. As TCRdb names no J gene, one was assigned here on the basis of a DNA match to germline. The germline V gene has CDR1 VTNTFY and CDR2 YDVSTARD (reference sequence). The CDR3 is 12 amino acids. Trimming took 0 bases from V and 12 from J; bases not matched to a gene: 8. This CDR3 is CATWDRGPWKLF. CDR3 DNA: TGTGCCACCTGGGACAGGGGCCCTTGGAAACTCTTT.

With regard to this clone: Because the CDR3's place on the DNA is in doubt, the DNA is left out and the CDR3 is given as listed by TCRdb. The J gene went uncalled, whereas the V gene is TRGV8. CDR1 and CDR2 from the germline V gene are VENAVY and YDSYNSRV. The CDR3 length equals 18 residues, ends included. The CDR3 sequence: CATWDRGIRNSLAVEQHF.

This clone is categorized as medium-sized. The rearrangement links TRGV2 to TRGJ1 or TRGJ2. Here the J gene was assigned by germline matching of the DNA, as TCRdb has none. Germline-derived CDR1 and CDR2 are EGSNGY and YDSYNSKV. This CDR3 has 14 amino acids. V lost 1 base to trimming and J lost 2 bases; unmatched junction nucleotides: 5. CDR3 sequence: CATWDGLDYYKKLF. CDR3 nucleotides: TGTGCCACCTGGGACGGCCTTGATTATTATAAGAAACTCTTT.

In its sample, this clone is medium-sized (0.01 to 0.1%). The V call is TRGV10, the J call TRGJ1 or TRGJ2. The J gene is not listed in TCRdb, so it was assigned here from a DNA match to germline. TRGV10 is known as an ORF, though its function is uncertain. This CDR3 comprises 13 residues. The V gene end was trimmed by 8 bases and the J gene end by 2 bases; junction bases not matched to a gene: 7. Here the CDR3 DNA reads TGTGCTGCGTGGGATCCCTATTATTATAAGAAACTCTTT. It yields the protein CAAWDPYYYKKLF.

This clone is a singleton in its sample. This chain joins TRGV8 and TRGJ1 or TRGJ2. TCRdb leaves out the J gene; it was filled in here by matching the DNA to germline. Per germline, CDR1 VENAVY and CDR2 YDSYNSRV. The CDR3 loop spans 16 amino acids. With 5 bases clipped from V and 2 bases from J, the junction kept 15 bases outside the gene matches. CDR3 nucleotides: TGTGCCACCTGGGCCAAAAGCCCACCCCATTATTATAAGAAACTCTTT. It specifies CATWAKSPPHYYKKLF.

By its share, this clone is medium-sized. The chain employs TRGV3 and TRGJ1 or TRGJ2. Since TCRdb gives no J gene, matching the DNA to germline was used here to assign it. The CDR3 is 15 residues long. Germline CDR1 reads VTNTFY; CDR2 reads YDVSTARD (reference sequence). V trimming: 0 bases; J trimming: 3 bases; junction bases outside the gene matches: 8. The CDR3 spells CATWDRSFPYYKKLF. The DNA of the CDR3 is TGTGCCACCTGGGACAGGTCCTTCCCTTATTATAAGAAACTCTTT.

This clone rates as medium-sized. This CDR3 is CATWDGPLRPSYYKKLF. The CDR3 DNA follows: TGTGCCACCTGGGACGGGCCATTACGCCCTTCTTATTATAAGAAACTCTTT. This chain joins TRGV2 and TRGJ1 or TRGJ2. Since TCRdb gives no J gene, matching the DNA to germline was used here to assign it. Germline lookup yields CDR1 EGSNGY and CDR2 YDSYNSKV. Trimming at V came to 0 bases and at J to 3 bases, leaving 14 bases not matched to a gene. The CDR3 is made up of 17 amino acids.

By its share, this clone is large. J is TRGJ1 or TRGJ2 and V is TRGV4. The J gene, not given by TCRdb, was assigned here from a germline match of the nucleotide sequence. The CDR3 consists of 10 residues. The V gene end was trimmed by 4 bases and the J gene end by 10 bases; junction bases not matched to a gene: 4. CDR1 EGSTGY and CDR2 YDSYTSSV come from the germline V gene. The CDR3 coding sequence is TGTGCCACCTGGGAGAAAAAGAAACTCTTT. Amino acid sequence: CATWEKKKLF.

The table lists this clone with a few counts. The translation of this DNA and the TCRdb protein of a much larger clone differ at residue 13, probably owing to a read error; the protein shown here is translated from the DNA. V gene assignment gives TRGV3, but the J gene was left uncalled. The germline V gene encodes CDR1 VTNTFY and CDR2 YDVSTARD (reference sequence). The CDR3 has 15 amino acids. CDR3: CATWDRDTTGWFRIF. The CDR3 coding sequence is TGTGCCACCTGGGACAGAGATACCACTGGTTGGTTCAGGATATTT.

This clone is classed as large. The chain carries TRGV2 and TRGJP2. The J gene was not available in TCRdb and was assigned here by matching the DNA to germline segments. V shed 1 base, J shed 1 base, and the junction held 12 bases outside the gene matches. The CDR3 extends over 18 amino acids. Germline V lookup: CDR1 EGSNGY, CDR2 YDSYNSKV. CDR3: CATWDGERKLSSDWIKTF. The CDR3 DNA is TGTGCCACCTGGGACGGTGAAAGAAAACTTAGTAGTGATTGGATCAAGACGTTT.

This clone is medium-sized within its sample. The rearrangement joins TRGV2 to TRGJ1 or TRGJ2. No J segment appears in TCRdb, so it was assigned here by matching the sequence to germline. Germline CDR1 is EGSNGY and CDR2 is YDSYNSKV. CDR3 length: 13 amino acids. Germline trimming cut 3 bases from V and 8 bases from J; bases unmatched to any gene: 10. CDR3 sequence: CATWDSAQHKKLF. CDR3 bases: TGTGCCACCTGGGACTCAGCCCAACATAAGAAACTCTTT.

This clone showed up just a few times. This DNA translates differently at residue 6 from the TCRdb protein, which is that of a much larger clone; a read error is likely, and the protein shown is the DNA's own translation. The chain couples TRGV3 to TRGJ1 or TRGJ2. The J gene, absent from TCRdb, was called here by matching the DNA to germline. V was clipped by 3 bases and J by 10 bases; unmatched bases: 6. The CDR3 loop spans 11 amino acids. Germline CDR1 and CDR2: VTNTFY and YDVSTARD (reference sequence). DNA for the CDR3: TGTGCCACCTGGGACGCTCACAAGAAACTCTTT. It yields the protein CATWDAHKKLF.

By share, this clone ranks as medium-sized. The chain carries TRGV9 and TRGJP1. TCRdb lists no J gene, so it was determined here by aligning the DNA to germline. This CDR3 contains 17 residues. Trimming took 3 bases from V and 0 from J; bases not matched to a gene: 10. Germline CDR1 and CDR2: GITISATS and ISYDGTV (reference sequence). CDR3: CALWEPAYYTTGWFKIF. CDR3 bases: TGTGCCTTGTGGGAGCCAGCGTATTATACCACTGGTTGGTTCAAGATATTT.

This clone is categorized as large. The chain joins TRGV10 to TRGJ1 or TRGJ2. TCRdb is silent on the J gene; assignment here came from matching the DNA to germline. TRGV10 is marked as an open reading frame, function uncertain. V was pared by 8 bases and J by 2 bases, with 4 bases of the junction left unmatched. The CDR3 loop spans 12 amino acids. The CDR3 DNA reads TGTGCTGCGTGGCCAGATTATTATAAGAAACTCTTT. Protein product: CAAWPDYYKKLF.

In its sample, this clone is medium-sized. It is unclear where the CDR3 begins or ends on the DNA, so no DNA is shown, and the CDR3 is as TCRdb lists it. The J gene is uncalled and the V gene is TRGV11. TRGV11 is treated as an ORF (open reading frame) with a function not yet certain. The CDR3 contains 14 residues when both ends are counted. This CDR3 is CTTVPAGWRYKKLF.